The 26 T cell receptor beta chains listed next were all sequenced from one sample in a study of CD8 T cells in Susac syndrome. Random hexamers served to reverse transcribe roughly 0.45 to 1 ug RNA. TCRdb fed the immunoSEQ multiplex PCR reads into MiXCR, producing one record per CDR3 protein. Among about 400,000 distinct CDR3 sequences listed, approximately 85% were seen once. What was sequenced was CD8+ T cells from PBMCs. The receptors stem from a human donor with multiple sclerosis.

The rearrangement joins TRBV30 to TRBJ2-5; the D gene is possibly TRBD2 (5 bases). Trimming cost V 4 bases and J 3 bases, with 9 bases left between them. The germline CDR1 and CDR2 sequences are GTSNPN and SVGIG (reference sequence). The CDR3 sequence is 12 residues long. The CDR3: CAWTGNEETQYF. DNA for the CDR3: TGTGCCTGGACCGGGAATGAAGAGACCCAGTACTTC.

The V gene is TRBV30, the J gene TRBJ2-7; D may correspond to TRBD1 or TRBD2 (5 bases each). V was trimmed by 4 bases and J by 5 bases, leaving 12 bases between them. Germline V gene data show CDR1 as GTSNPN and CDR2 as SVGIG (reference sequence). The CDR3 sequence is 12 residues long. The CDR3 region has the DNA TGTGCCTGGATGTGGGGGAGCGACGAGCAGTACTTC. This translates into CAWMWGSDEQYF.

The chain has TRBV30 and TRBJ2-1; the match to TRBD2 covers 15 bases. The CDR3 has 17 residues. Trimming removed 4 bases from V and 7 bases from J; junction bases left unmatched: 11. The germline CDR1 and CDR2 sequences are GTSNPN and SVGIG (reference sequence). DNA for the CDR3: TGTGCCTGGAATGGACTAGCGGGGGGGCCCAGGTTAAATGAGCAGTTCTTC. Protein sequence: CAWNGLAGGPRLNEQFF.

This clonotype was detected a few times. The genes are TRBV6-1 and TRBJ1-5; TRBD1 is a possible D gene (6 bases). Germline V gene data show CDR1 as MNHNS and CDR2 as SASEGT. CDR3 size: 15 residues. V lost 3 bases, J lost 5 bases, and 14 bases lay in between. The CDR3 coding sequence is TGTGCCAGCAGTGACCGGGACATCTATGATCAGCCCCAGCATTTT. Translated: CASSDRDIYDQPQHF.

The chain employs TRBV3-1 and TRBJ2-1; 14 bases agree with TRBD2. Germline CDR1 and CDR2: LGHDT and YNNKEL (reference sequence). The CDR3 contains 15 residues. The junction had 4 bases not matched to a gene; V was cut back by 5 bases and J by 7 bases. CDR3 sequence: CASSSGLAGVNEQFF. DNA for the CDR3: TGTGCCAGCAGCTCGGGACTAGCGGGAGTTAATGAGCAGTTCTTC.

CDR3 amino acids: CSARDLRTGGRDTEAFF. CDR3 DNA sequence: TGCAGTGCTAGAGATCTTCGGACAGGGGGCAGGGACACTGAAGCTTTCTTT. J is TRBJ1-1 and V is TRBV20-1; 11 bases match TRBD1. This CDR3 contains 17 residues. With 0 bases clipped from V and 3 bases from J, the junction kept 9 bases outside the gene matches. Germline assignment: CDR1 DFQATT and CDR2 SNEGSKA (reference sequence).

V gene TRBV5-1 combines with J gene TRBJ2-1, with a weak D call TRBD2 (6 bases). V was cut by 4 bases and J by 3 bases, with 14 bases left in between. This CDR3 is 15 amino acids long. Germline CDR1 reads SGHRS; CDR2 reads YFSETQ. The CDR3 sequence is CASSELRGDYNEQFF. DNA for the CDR3: TGCGCCAGCAGCGAGCTGCGGGGAGACTACAATGAGCAGTTCTTC.

The chain employs TRBV27 and TRBJ1-2; D is unresolved. CDR1 is MNHEY, CDR2 SMNVEV, per germline (reference sequence). This CDR3 has 12 residues. Trimming removed 5 bases at V and 6 bases at J, with 10 bases between. The CDR3 here is CASSMSGNGYTF. The CDR3 bases are TGTGCCAGCAGTATGAGTGGGAATGGCTACACCTTC.

The chain couples TRBV20-1 to TRBJ1-2, with D possibly being TRBD1 (5 bases). Germline V gives CDR1 DFQATT, CDR2 SNEGSKA (reference sequence). The CDR3 has 16 amino acids. Trimming left V 3 bases short and J 0 bases short, with 17 bases between. The CDR3: CSARWSGQYPNYGYTF. CDR3 DNA sequence: TGCAGTGCTAGGTGGTCAGGGCAGTACCCTAACTATGGCTACACCTTC.

The chain links TRBV4-1 to TRBJ2-7, with D perhaps TRBD1 or TRBD2 (5 bases each). V lost 0 bases and J 6 bases, leaving 15 bases between the germline ends. This CDR3 has 15 amino acids. Germline V lookup: CDR1 MGHRA, CDR2 YSYEKL. The CDR3 coding sequence is TGCGCCAGCAGCCAAGAGGGGGTAGGCGCTAGCGAGCAGTACTTC. Protein: CASSQEGVGASEQYF.

The CDR3 nucleotides read TGCGCCAGCAGCCAAGATGAGGGGAGCTCTAGCGCAGATACGCAGTATTTT. It is translated as CASSQDEGSSSADTQYF. The chain couples TRBV4-1 to TRBJ2-3, with D perhaps TRBD2 (6 bases). The germline V gene has CDR1 MGHRA and CDR2 YSYEKL. Trimming stripped 0 bases from V and 4 bases from J, with 17 bases between. This CDR3 is built from 17 residues.

The chain uses TRBV27 and TRBJ2-5; D is ambiguous. V lost 6 bases, J lost 2 bases, and 10 bases lay in between. CDR1 MNHEY and CDR2 SMNVEV come from the germline V gene (reference sequence). This CDR3 is 13 amino acids long. Written as DNA, the CDR3 is TGTGCCAGCAGCGGCCTCCTTCAAGAGACCCAGTACTTC. Protein sequence: CASSGLLQETQYF.

This rearrangement joins TRBV27 to TRBJ1-2, with D unclear. CDR1 MNHEY and CDR2 SMNVEV come from the germline V gene (reference sequence). The ends were cut back, 4 bases at V and 6 bases at J, with 12 bases in the middle. This CDR3 region has 13 residues. CDR3 region: CASSSGEMDGYTF. The CDR3, as DNA: TGTGCCAGCAGTTCCGGGGAGATGGATGGCTACACCTTC.

The genes are TRBV5-1 and TRBJ2-7; 9 bases agree with TRBD2. Per the germline V gene, CDR1 is SGHRS and CDR2 is YFSETQ. The length of the CDR3 is 15 residues. Trimming cost V 4 bases and J 1 base; bases outside gene matches: 6. The DNA of the CDR3 is TGCGCCAGCAGCCACATAGCGGGAGAGTCCTACGAGCAGTACTTC. It encodes CASSHIAGESYEQYF.

The V gene is TRBV30, the J gene TRBJ2-7; D is uncertain. The germline V and J ends were trimmed by 3 bases and 6 bases, with 9 bases remaining between them. CDR3 length equals 11 residues. From germline, CDR1 is GTSNPN and CDR2 SVGIG (reference sequence). This CDR3 reads CAWRSLVEQYF. CDR3 nucleotides: TGTGCCTGGAGGTCGCTCGTCGAGCAGTACTTC.

This chain joins TRBV7-9 and TRBJ2-7; D remains unclear. Germline V gene sequence: CDR1 SEHNR, CDR2 FQNEAQ (reference sequence). The CDR3 has 13 residues. The V gene lost 4 bases and the J gene lost 3 bases, with 10 bases spanning the gap. CDR3 sequence reads: CASSSRENYEQYF. The CDR3, as DNA: TGTGCCAGCAGCTCCAGAGAGAACTACGAGCAGTACTTC.

This chain connects TRBV2 to TRBJ2-6; a possible D gene is TRBD1 (5 bases). From germline, CDR1 is SNHLY and CDR2 FYNNEI. CDR3 size: 17 residues. Trimming cost V 6 bases and J 2 bases, with 17 bases left between them. The CDR3 nucleotides read TGTGCCAGCAGATCAAGATTCAGGGTAACTGGGGCCAACGTCCTGACTTTC. It codes for CASRSRFRVTGANVLTF. The whole variable domain, remainder taken from reference TRBV2 and TRBJ2-6, is EPEVTQTPSHQVTQMGQEVILRCVPISNHLYFYWYRQILGQKVEFLVSFYNNEISEKSEIFDDQFSVERPDGSNFTLKIRSTKLEDSAMYFCASRSRFRVTGANVLTFGAGSRLTVL.

The chain employs TRBV27 and TRBJ2-5, with D unresolved. V was pared by 5 bases and J by 7 bases, with 17 bases between. Germline V CDR1 and CDR2: MNHEY, SMNVEV (reference sequence). The CDR3 length is 14 residues. CDR3 residues: CASSPTPVLGTQYF. The DNA for the CDR3 is TGTGCCAGCAGTCCAACCCCCGTGCTCGGGACCCAGTACTTC.

The V gene is TRBV20-1, the J gene TRBJ1-2; the D gene is possibly TRBD1 (6 bases). Germline CDR1 DFQATT, CDR2 SNEGSKA (reference sequence). The CDR3 is made up of 17 amino acids. Trimming shortened V by 5 bases and J by 0 bases, and 22 bases separated the two germline ends. CDR3 in amino acids: CSAFTDSARFSNYGYTF. DNA for the CDR3: TGCAGTGCTTTTACGGACAGCGCAAGATTTTCTAACTATGGCTACACCTTC.

J is TRBJ2-7 and V is TRBV4-1; tentative D call: TRBD1 (6 bases). The CDR3 is 12 residues long. Trimming took off 7 bases at V and 6 bases at J, with 13 bases between the two ends. The germline gives CDR1 MGHRA, CDR2 YSYEKL. This chain's CDR3 is CASTAGAGEQYF. DNA for the CDR3: TGCGCCAGCACCGCAGGGGCAGGCGAGCAGTACTTC.

This clonotype showed up just a few times. V usage is TRBV7-9 and J usage is TRBJ2-1; D may be TRBD2 (6 bases). Germline V gene data show CDR1 as SEHNR and CDR2 as FQNEAQ (reference sequence). V lost 5 bases and J lost 0, with 11 bases in between. The CDR3 is made up of 15 amino acids. In DNA, the CDR3 is TGTGCCAGCAGCCCTGGACTACGCTCCTACAATGAGCAGTTCTTC. Translation gives CASSPGLRSYNEQFF.

This chain uses TRBV5-4 with TRBJ2-5, with D perhaps matching TRBD2 (5 bases). Trimming removed 4 bases from V and 5 bases from J, with 18 bases in between. The CDR3 has 15 amino acids. Germline V gives CDR1 SGHNT, CDR2 YYREEE (reference sequence). In DNA, the CDR3 is TGTGCCAGCAGCCATGAAACCGAGCCGGGGGAGACCCAGTACTTC. Translated: CASSHETEPGETQYF.

The V gene is TRBV5-6, the J gene TRBJ1-2; D perhaps matches TRBD1 (5 bases). Trimming left V 1 base short and J 5 bases short, with 12 bases between. CDR3 length equals 14 residues. Germline V gene data show CDR1 as SGHDT and CDR2 as YYEEEE. The chain's CDR3 is CASSLLPGPYGYTF. Written as DNA, the CDR3 is TGTGCCAGCAGCTTGTTGCCAGGGCCTTATGGCTACACCTTC.

This clonotype appeared a single time. The V gene is TRBV7-3, the J gene TRBJ1-1, with D possibly matching TRBD1 (6 bases). Germline V gene sequence: CDR1 SGHTA, CDR2 FQGTGA. CDR3 length: 17 residues. The V end was cut by 2 bases, the J end by 3 bases, with 19 bases between. This CDR3 is CASSLRPKTGFYTEAFF. CDR3 bases: TGTGCCAGCAGCTTACGCCCGAAGACAGGCTTTTACACTGAAGCTTTCTTT. The full variable domain, in which reference TRBV7-3 and TRBJ1-1 provide the parts outside the CDR3, is GAGVSQTPSNKVTEKGKYVELRCDPISGHTALYWYRQSLGQGPEFLIYFQGTGAADDSGLPNDRFFAVRPEGSVSTLKIQRTERGDSAVYLCASSLRPKTGFYTEAFFGQGTRLTVV.

V is TRBV6-1 and J is TRBJ2-1; 11 bases fit TRBD2. After removal of 2 bases from V and 8 bases from J, the junction contained 11 bases not matched to a gene. This CDR3 has 17 amino acids. Germline V gives CDR1 MNHNS, CDR2 SASEGT. DNA for the CDR3: TGTGCCAGCAGTGAATTCCCAGGACTAGCGGGTCGGGATGAGCAGTTCTTC. Residues: CASSEFPGLAGRDEQFF.

This clonotype appeared once. V and J are TRBV28 and TRBJ2-7; 9 positions match TRBD2. J lost 8 bases, V lost 6 bases, and 20 bases had no gene match. Germline V gene sequence: CDR1 MDHEN, CDR2 SYDVKM. The CDR3 covers 17 residues. This CDR3 reads CASRPTVGREGLRKQYF. As DNA, the CDR3 is TGTGCCAGCAGACCTACGGTCGGGCGGGAGGGACTCAGGAAGCAGTACTTC.